This note documents a single T cell receptor beta chain sequence. What it binds is unknown. The data were taken from a study of T cell repertoires in cytomegalovirus infection. Study-level findings and limits: People with CMV and the relevant HLA were identified by cumulative public TCR beta family frequency.

V gave up 8 bases and J gave up 2 bases, with 14 bases separating them. There are 13 residues in the CDR3. The germline V gene has CDR1 DFQATT and CDR2 SNEGSKA (reference sequence). TCRdb recomputed calls from the reads with MiXCR, one row per CDR3 protein. The table lists some 350,000 distinct CDR3 sequences, roughly 18% of them singletons, with approximately 10% in the top ten. This rearrangement joins TRBV20-1 to TRBJ2-3; the D is unclear. Input material: PBMCs. This sequence was found in a human donor in good health (CMV status not recorded). Some clones in this sample may be carry-over from other donors' samples. CDR3 amino acids: CSIALRLTDTQYF. The CDR3, as DNA: TGCAGTATCGCTCTCCGTCTCACAGATACGCAGTATTTT.